The source of this TCR beta chain is a study of OX40 agonist ivuxolimab in advanced cancers. On the study more broadly: It was ivuxolimab, an agonistic anti-OX40 (CD134) antibody, that patients were treated with.

The CDR3 spans 19 residues. V lost 5 bases, J lost 0 bases, and 12 bases stayed unmatched. CDR1 and CDR2 (germline): SGHVS, FQNEAQ. Assay: immunoSEQ multiplex PCR; the TCRdb copy retains only in-frame clones and omits some. The sample carries 20,000 to 25,000 clones, around 85% recorded once. Autoimmune disease history or systemic immunosuppression led to patient exclusion. Blood sampling took place at baseline, cycle 4 day 1, and cycle 7 day 1. This material consisted of CD4+ or CD8+ T cells sorted from blood, taken in a trial of the OX40 agonist ivuxolimab. This sequence joins TRBV7-8 and TRBJ2-6; 8 bases align to TRBD1. The receptor's source is an adult with an advanced solid tumor such as melanoma, head and neck, liver or kidney cancer. CDR3 amino acids: CASSTPWTGKSSGANVLTF. As DNA, the CDR3 is TGTGCCAGCAGCACGCCCTGGACAGGGAAGAGCTCTGGGGCCAACGTCCTGACTTTC.